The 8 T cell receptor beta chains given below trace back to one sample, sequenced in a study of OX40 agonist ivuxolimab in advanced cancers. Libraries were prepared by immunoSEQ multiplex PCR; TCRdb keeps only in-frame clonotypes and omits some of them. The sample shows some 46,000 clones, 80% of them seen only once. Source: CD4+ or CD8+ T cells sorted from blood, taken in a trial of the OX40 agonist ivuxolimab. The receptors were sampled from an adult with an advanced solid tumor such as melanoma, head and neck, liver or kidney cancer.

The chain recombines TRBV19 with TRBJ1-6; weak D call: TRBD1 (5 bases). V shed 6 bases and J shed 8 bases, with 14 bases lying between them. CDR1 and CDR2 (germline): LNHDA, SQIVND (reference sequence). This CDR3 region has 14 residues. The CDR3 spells CASSRGGTDSPLHF. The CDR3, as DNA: TGTGCCAGTAGCCGGGGAGGGACCGATTCACCCCTCCACTTT. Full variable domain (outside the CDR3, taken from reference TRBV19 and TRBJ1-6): DGGITQSPKYLFRKEGQNVTLSCEQNLNHDAMYWYRQDPGQGLRLIYYSQIVNDFQKGDIAEGYSVSREKKESFPLTVTSAQKNPTAFYLCASSRGGTDSPLHFGNGTRLTVT.

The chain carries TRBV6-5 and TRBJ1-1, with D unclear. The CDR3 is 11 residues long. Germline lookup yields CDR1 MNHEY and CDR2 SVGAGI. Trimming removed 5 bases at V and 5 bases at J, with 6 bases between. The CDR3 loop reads CASSRKTEAFF. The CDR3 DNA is TGTGCCAGCAGTCGAAAAACTGAAGCTTTCTTT.

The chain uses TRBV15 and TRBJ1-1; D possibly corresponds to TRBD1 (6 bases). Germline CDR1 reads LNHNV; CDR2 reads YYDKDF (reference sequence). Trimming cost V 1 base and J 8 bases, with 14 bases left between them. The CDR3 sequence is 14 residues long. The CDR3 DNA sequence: TGTGCCACCAGCAGAGTCGACAGGTCCTTAGAAGCTTTCTTT. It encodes CATSRVDRSLEAFF.

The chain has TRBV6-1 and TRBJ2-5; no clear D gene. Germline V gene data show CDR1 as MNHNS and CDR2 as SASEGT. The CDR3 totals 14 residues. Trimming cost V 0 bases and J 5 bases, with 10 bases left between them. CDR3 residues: CASSEAGVSETQYF. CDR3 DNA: TGTGCCAGCAGTGAAGCCGGAGTTAGCGAGACCCAGTACTTC.

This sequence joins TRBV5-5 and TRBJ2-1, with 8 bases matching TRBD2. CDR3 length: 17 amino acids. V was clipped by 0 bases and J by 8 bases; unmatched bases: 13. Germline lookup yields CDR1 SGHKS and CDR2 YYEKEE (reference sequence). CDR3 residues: CASSLAPYGGAGYEQFF. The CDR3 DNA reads TGTGCCAGCAGCTTGGCCCCTTACGGGGGGGCCGGTTATGAGCAGTTCTTC. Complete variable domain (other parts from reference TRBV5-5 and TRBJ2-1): DAGVTQSPTHLIKTRGQQVTLRCSPISGHKSVSWYQQVLGQGPQFIFQYYEKEERGRGNFPDRFSARQFPNYSSELNVNALLLGDSALYLCASSLAPYGGAGYEQFFGPGTRLTVL.

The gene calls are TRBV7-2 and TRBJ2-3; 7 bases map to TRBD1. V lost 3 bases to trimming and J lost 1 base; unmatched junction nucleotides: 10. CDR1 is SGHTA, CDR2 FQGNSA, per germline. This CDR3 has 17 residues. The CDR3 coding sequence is TGTGCCAGCAGCTTCCTTGGACAGGTTTTGGGCACAGATACGCAGTATTTT. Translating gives CASSFLGQVLGTDTQYF.

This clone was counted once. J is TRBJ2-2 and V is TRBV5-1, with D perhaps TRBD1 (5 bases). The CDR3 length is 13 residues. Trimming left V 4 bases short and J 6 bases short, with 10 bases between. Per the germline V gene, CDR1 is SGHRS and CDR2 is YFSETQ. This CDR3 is CASSPQGSGELFF. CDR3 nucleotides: TGCGCCAGCAGCCCGCAGGGTTCCGGGGAGCTGTTTTTT.

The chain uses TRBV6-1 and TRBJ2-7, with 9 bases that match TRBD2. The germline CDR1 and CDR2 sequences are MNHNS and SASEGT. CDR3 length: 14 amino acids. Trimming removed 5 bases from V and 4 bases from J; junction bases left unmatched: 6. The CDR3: CASSPERGEYEQYF. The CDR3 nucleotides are TGTGCCAGCAGTCCCGAGCGGGGGGAATACGAGCAGTACTTC.